The clone carrying this T cell receptor beta chain was counted once. It was patients with CD8+CD57+ cell expansion by flow cytometry who were chosen for sequencing. All patients had severe acquired aplastic anemia. Prior therapy had not been administered to any patient at the time of blood sampling. The sample comes from a study of CD8+CD57+ T cells in acquired aplastic anemia. Study-level information: The mean DNA yield obtained from sorted CD4+ and CD8+ cells came to 3.2 ug.

Researchers used genomic DNA as the template to profile TCR beta VDJ and CDR3. TCRdb re-derived calls from the reads in MiXCR, one entry per CDR3 protein. The table includes roughly 200,000 distinct CDR3 sequences, 55% to 65% detected once. The CDR3 is made up of 13 amino acids. Germline trimming cut 3 bases from V and 7 bases from J; bases unmatched to any gene: 7. Germline lookup yields CDR1 DFQATT and CDR2 SNEGSKA (reference sequence). V and J are TRBV20-1 and TRBJ2-7; 9 bases are shared with TRBD1. Specimen: sorted CD4+, CD8+, or CD8+CD57+ T cells (not recorded which) from PBMCs. The sequence came from a human donor with aplastic anemia. In nucleotides, the CDR3 is TGCAGTGCTAGTACAGGGGGCTTCGTAGAGCAGTACTTC. Its translation: CSASTGGFVEQYF.